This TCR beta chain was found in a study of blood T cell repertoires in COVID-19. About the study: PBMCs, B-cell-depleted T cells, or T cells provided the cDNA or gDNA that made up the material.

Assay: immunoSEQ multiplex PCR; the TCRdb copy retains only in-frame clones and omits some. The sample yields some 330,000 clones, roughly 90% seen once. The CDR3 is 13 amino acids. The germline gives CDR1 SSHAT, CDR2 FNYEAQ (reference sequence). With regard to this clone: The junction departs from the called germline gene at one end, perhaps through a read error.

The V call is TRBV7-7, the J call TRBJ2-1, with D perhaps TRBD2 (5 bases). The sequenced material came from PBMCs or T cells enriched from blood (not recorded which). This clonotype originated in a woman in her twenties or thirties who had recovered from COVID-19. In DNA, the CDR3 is TGTGCTAGCAGCTCAAGGGAGTACAATGAGCAGTTCTTC. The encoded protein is CASSSREYNEQFF.